This TCR beta chain was found in a study of blood T cell repertoires in COVID-19. Study background: In each case, the material was cDNA or gDNA derived from T cells, B-cell-depleted T cells, or PBMCs.

This table comes from immunoSEQ multiplex PCR, and its TCRdb copy is limited to in-frame clones, with some not included. The data contain approximately 300,000 clones, nearly 90% of them singletons. Participants, about 18 to 90 years old, spanned under 30 US areas. Self-reported history from a screening survey and questionnaire set each donor's cohort. Two consecutive negative NP/OP PCR tests, clearance, or resolved symptoms defined Cohort 3 recovery. This receptor was identified in a woman younger than 45 who had recovered from COVID-19. Source material: PBMCs or T cells enriched from blood (not recorded which).

The CDR3 spells CASSTGNTDTQYF. The DNA of the CDR3 is TGTGCCAGCAGTACAGGTAACACAGATACGCAGTATTTT. The V gene is TRBV2, the J gene TRBJ2-3; D possibly corresponds to TRBD1 (5 bases). V lost 5 bases, J lost 2 bases, and 8 bases lay in between. Germline assignment: CDR1 SNHLY and CDR2 FYNNEI. The CDR3 length is 13 residues.